This T cell receptor (beta chain) was retrieved from a study of cytomegalovirus exposure and HLA in healthy donors. CDR1 and CDR2 (germline): SEHNR, FQNEAQ (reference sequence). The J segment lost 7 bases and the V segment lost 4 bases, leaving 17 bases of the junction unmatched. This CDR3 has 17 residues. A few counts support this clone. Its matching antigen is unknown. PCR was performed using 60 Vbeta and 13 Jbeta primers. Method: immunoSEQ multiplex PCR; TCRdb's copy keeps in-frame clones and lacks some. The sample holds roughly 180,000 clones, approximately 9.5% seen once. Study-level results: Upon later analysis, TCR association rates were observed to vary by HLA locus, being highest for DRB1 and lowest for HLA-C. Associated with cytomegalovirus, according to the listing, were 170 or so TCR beta chains.

Sequencing was carried out using PBMCs. This chain links TRBV7-9 with TRBJ2-3, with 7 bases identical to TRBD2. The receptor comes from a woman aged 25-40 years in good health and CMV-seropositive. The CDR3 nucleotides are TGTGCCAGCAGCTCCCCATTATTATTGCGGGAGTATCATACGCAGTATTTT. Protein: CASSSPLLLREYHTQYF.